This T cell receptor beta chain was recorded in a study of cytomegalovirus exposure and HLA in healthy donors. Deletions cut 0 bases from V and 4 bases from J, with 10 bases between. This CDR3 comprises 15 residues. Germline V lookup: CDR1 SGDLS, CDR2 YYNGEE. Primers for the PCR totalled 60 Vbeta and 13 Jbeta. In the original processing: Later, an analysis found roughly 80 million unique TCR beta chains, and approximately 10 million of these were shared. Sequencing was performed with immunoSEQ multiplex PCR; in TCRdb, only in-frame clones are kept and a portion is missing. V, J and clone size are taken as reported in that table, and D and trimming were inferred from the DNA itself. The sample carries around 150,000 clones, approximately 70% recorded once.

This sequence originates from a man aged 40-49 years in good health and CMV-seropositive. The chain joins TRBV9 to TRBJ2-2; possibly TRBD1 for D (6 bases). The sequenced sample was PBMCs. The CDR3 loop is CASSVGQVGTGELFF. CDR3 sequence (DNA): TGTGCCAGCAGCGTAGGACAGGTCGGCACCGGGGAGCTGTTTTTT.